This note documents a single TCR beta chain sequence. Its antigen is not identified. These data come from a study of graft-versus-host responses after intestinal transplantation. Overall study findings and caveats: Allografts from individuals with graft-donor T cell macrochimerism displayed high graft-versus-host to host-versus-graft clonal ratios.

The method was immunoSEQ multiplex PCR; TCRdb's version includes in-frame clones alone and lacks a portion of them. The profile shows about 94,000 clones, more than 85% of them singletons. The receptor was isolated from a human donor who received an intestinal transplant. Sequenced material: unstimulated CD8+ T cells sorted from spleen or lymph node cells, taken before intestinal transplant.

The CDR3 reads CASSPQTGNGQPQHF. The CDR3 bases are TGTGCCAGCTCACCTCAGACAGGGAACGGTCAGCCCCAGCATTTT. This rearrangement joins TRBV18 to TRBJ1-5, with 7 nucleotides matching TRBD1. The CDR3 totals 15 residues. Germline CDR1 and CDR2: KGHSH and LQKENI. The V gene end was trimmed by 3 bases and the J gene end by 6 bases; junction bases not matched to a gene: 8.